The 26 T cell receptor beta chains listed next were all sequenced from one sample in a study of cytotoxic CD8 clonotypes in ibrutinib-treated CLL. The table came from immunoSEQ multiplex PCR; TCRdb's copy has only in-frame clones and leaves some out. Among more than 110,000 clones listed, 80% to 95% were seen once. Sequenced material: PBMCs, taken after 12 months of ibrutinib treatment. The receptors here all came from a human donor with chronic lymphocytic leukemia.

This sequence joins TRBV19 and TRBJ1-4, with D unclear. This CDR3 is built from 14 residues. V lost 9 bases, J lost 1 base, and 12 bases lay in between. Germline values: CDR1 LNHDA, CDR2 SQIVND (reference sequence). The CDR3 loop reads CASSVGRTNEKLFF. The DNA for the CDR3 is TGTGCCAGCTCGGTAGGGCGAACTAATGAAAAACTGTTTTTT.

This clone showed up just once. V usage is TRBV7-3 and J usage is TRBJ2-1; possibly TRBD1 for D (5 bases). CDR1 and CDR2 from the germline V gene are SGHTA and FQGTGA. The CDR3 is 13 amino acids. The V end lost 2 bases, the J end lost 5 bases, and 7 bases lay between the germline ends. The chain's CDR3 is CASSLQQDNEQFF. The CDR3 DNA reads as TGTGCCAGCAGCTTACAACAGGACAATGAGCAGTTCTTC.

The chain recombines TRBV6-5 with TRBJ2-5, with 8 bases matching TRBD2. This CDR3 comprises 16 residues. Germline loops: CDR1 MNHEY, CDR2 SVGAGI. V dropped 0 bases and J dropped 2; count of bases not matched to a gene: 5. CDR3 loop: CASSYSTAGGQETQYF. The CDR3 DNA reads as TGTGCCAGCAGTTACTCGACGGCGGGAGGACAAGAGACCCAGTACTTC.

The table lists this clone with a count of one. The CDR3 DNA follows: TGTGCCAGCAGCTTGGGGGGACTGAATCGGGGCACAGATACGCAGTATTTT. Translation: CASSLGGLNRGTDTQYF. V is TRBV27 and J is TRBJ2-3; D might be TRBD2 (6 bases). V lost 6 bases, J lost 1 base, and 20 bases lay in between. This CDR3 is built from 17 residues. Germline V gene lookup returns CDR1 MNHEY and CDR2 SMNVEV (reference sequence).

Only one count was recorded for this clone. The gene calls are TRBV18 and TRBJ1-5; D is unclear. Germline CDR1 KGHSH, CDR2 LQKENI. The CDR3 runs 14 residues. V was shortened by 3 bases and J by 5 bases, with 11 bases between the two germline ends. CDR3 nucleotide sequence: TGTGCCAGCTCACCTCAGGACGGAGATCAGCCCCAGCATTTT. Translating gives CASSPQDGDQPQHF.

The chain is built from TRBV6-6 and TRBJ1-2, with D tentatively TRBD1 (6 bases). With 5 bases removed from V and 2 bases from J, the gap between germline ends came to 9 bases. The CDR3 runs to 13 residues. Germline V CDR1 and CDR2: MNHNY, SVGAGI (reference sequence). This CDR3 reads CASSLGGNYGYTF. For the CDR3, the DNA is TGTGCCAGCAGTCTAGGGGGGAACTATGGCTACACCTTC.

This clone was recorded a few times. This rearrangement joins TRBV27 to TRBJ1-1; D call uncertain. Germline CDR1 is MNHEY and CDR2 is SMNVEV (reference sequence). Trimming left V 1 base short and J 1 base short, with 4 bases between. This CDR3 is 13 amino acids long. CDR3 bases: TGTGCCAGCAGTTTATTCGGGAACACTGAAGCTTTCTTT. Translation gives CASSLFGNTEAFF.

The chain joins TRBV7-3 to TRBJ2-2; possible D gene TRBD2, 5 bases. The CDR3 is made up of 15 amino acids. Germline CDR1 is SGHTA and CDR2 is FQGTGA. V was trimmed by 2 bases and J by 1 base, leaving 8 bases between them. Here the CDR3 DNA reads TGTGCCAGCAGCTTACTAGCCTGGAACACCGGGGAGCTGTTTTTT. This translates into CASSLLAWNTGELFF.

This clone has a single count. The chain combines TRBV7-3 with TRBJ2-3; D is unclear. The CDR3 is 13 residues long. Trimming stripped 5 bases from V and 4 bases from J, with 10 bases between. Germline assignment: CDR1 SGHTA and CDR2 FQGTGA. The CDR3 DNA follows: TGTGCCAGCAGCGCTCACTTGGCAGATACGCAGTATTTT. Its protein product is CASSAHLADTQYF.

J is TRBJ1-4 and V is TRBV6-4; 8 nucleotides align to TRBD1. Germline V gene lookup returns CDR1 MRHNA and CDR2 SNTAGT. V trimming: 6 bases; J trimming: 4 bases; junction bases outside the gene matches: 7. The CDR3 sequence is 15 residues long. As DNA, the CDR3 is TGTGCCAGCAGGGCCGGGACAGGCCTTAATGAAAAACTGTTTTTT. It codes for CASRAGTGLNEKLFF.

The V and J genes are TRBV29-1 and TRBJ2-3; TRBD2 matches 8 bases. The CDR3 length is 14 residues. V dropped 5 bases and J dropped 3; count of bases not matched to a gene: 7. The germline gives CDR1 SQVTM, CDR2 ANQGSEA. The CDR3 DNA is TGCAGCGTTTGGATATTAGCGGGAACAGATACGCAGTATTTT. Protein: CSVWILAGTDTQYF.

The gene calls are TRBV27 and TRBJ1-2, with D possibly TRBD1 on 5 matching bases. V was trimmed by 5 bases and J by 4 bases, leaving 20 bases between them. Germline V lookup: CDR1 MNHEY, CDR2 SMNVEV (reference sequence). CDR3 size: 16 residues. CDR3 amino acids: CASSTLRRRGSYGYTF. CDR3 coding DNA: TGTGCCAGCAGTACCCTACGTAGAAGGGGAAGCTATGGCTACACCTTC.

This chain joins TRBV4-2 and TRBJ2-7; 12 bases agree with TRBD2. The trim removed 1 base at V and 4 bases at J, leaving 11 bases unmatched. Germline values: CDR1 LGHNA, CDR2 YNFKEQ. The CDR3 length is 18 residues. The CDR3 region is CASSQAQASGRVLYEQYF. The DNA for the CDR3 is TGTGCCAGCAGCCAAGCTCAGGCTAGCGGGAGGGTTCTGTACGAGCAGTACTTC.

The rearrangement uses TRBV10-3 and TRBJ2-7; 10 bases map to TRBD1. Per the germline V gene, CDR1 is ENHRY and CDR2 is SYGVKD. V lost 5 bases and J lost 5; bases outside the gene matches: 6. This CDR3 comprises 14 residues. Here the CDR3 reads CAISSTGGRDEQYF. Here the CDR3 DNA reads TGTGCCATCAGTTCGACAGGGGGCAGGGACGAGCAGTACTTC.

The V call is TRBV28, the J call TRBJ1-2; D gene uncertain. The CDR3 consists of 13 residues. The germline gives CDR1 MDHEN, CDR2 SYDVKM. V lost 5 bases and J 4 bases, leaving 11 bases between the germline ends. The CDR3 coding sequence is TGTGCCAGCAGTAACCCCGACGGCTATGGCTACACCTTC. Its protein is CASSNPDGYGYTF.

DNA of the CDR3: TGTGCCAGCAGCGTAGAGGCGGGAGTGGGCGGGGAGCTGTTTTTT. As protein: CASSVEAGVGGELFF. This rearrangement joins TRBV9 to TRBJ2-2, with 7 nucleotides matching TRBD2. The length of the CDR3 is 15 residues. Germline lookup yields CDR1 SGDLS and CDR2 YYNGEE. V gave up 0 bases and J gave up 7 bases; unmatched junction bases: 6. Full variable domain (remainder filled in from reference TRBV9 and TRBJ2-2): DSGVTQTPKHLITATGQRVTLRCSPRSGDLSVYWYQQSLDQGLQFLIQYYNGEERAKGNILERFSAQQFPDLHSELNLSSLELGDSALYFCASSVEAGVGGELFFGEGSRLTVL.

The V call is TRBV6-6, the J call TRBJ2-1, with D maybe TRBD2 (5 bases). V was clipped by 4 bases and J by 9 bases, with 16 bases between them. CDR3 length: 14 residues. Germline CDR1 is MNHNY and CDR2 is SVGAGI (reference sequence). For the CDR3, the DNA is TGTGCCAGCAGTTGGACGGGGAGTGAAGGTGAGCAGTTCTTC. Amino acids: CASSWTGSEGEQFF.

This clone was found once. J is TRBJ2-7 and V is TRBV5-8; no clear D. V was clipped by 2 bases and J by 6 bases, with 9 bases between them. Germline V CDR1 and CDR2: SGHTS, YDEGEE. The CDR3 length is 12 residues. This CDR3 reads CASSFDVTEQYF. The CDR3 DNA sequence: TGTGCCAGCAGCTTTGACGTAACCGAGCAGTACTTC.

V is TRBV5-4 and J is TRBJ2-7; possible D gene TRBD1, 5 bases. Trimming removed 2 bases at V and 4 bases at J, with 10 bases between. Germline V gives CDR1 SGHNT, CDR2 YYREEE (reference sequence). This CDR3 is 13 amino acids long. The CDR3 sequence: CASSLFQGYEQYF. CDR3 DNA sequence: TGTGCCAGCAGCTTATTTCAGGGATACGAGCAGTACTTC. Full variable domain (outside the CDR3, taken from reference TRBV5-4 and TRBJ2-7): ETGVTQSPTHLIKTRGQQVTLRCSSQSGHNTVSWYQQALGQGPQFIFQYYREEENGRGNFPPRFSGLQFPNYSSELNVNALELDDSALYLCASSLFQGYEQYFGPGTRLTVT.

This chain joins TRBV7-6 and TRBJ1-3; maybe TRBD1 (5 bases). Deletions cut 5 bases from V and 4 bases from J, with 18 bases between. Germline loops: CDR1 SGHVS, CDR2 FNYEAQ. The CDR3 is made up of 16 amino acids. DNA of the CDR3: TGTGCCAGCAGCCGCTTCCTTGGGGCTGGGGGAAACACCATATATTTT. Encoded protein: CASSRFLGAGGNTIYF.

J is TRBJ2-7 and V is TRBV27; 8 bases match TRBD1. The junction had 10 bases not matched to a gene; V was cut back by 0 bases and J by 6 bases. The CDR3 contains 16 residues. Germline-derived CDR1 and CDR2 are MNHEY and SMNVEV (reference sequence). CDR3 coding DNA: TGTGCCAGCAGTTTATCTCCGAGGCGGACAGGGACCGAGCAGTACTTC. Protein sequence: CASSLSPRRTGTEQYF.

This rearrangement joins TRBV2 to TRBJ2-1; TRBD2 aligns across 8 bases. The germline V gene has CDR1 SNHLY and CDR2 FYNNEI. The CDR3 extends over 15 amino acids. J was trimmed by 4 bases and V by 5 bases; bases with no gene match: 7. CDR3 nucleotides: TGTGCCAGCAGTTTCCAACTAGCGGCTTACAATGAGCAGTTCTTC. Protein: CASSFQLAAYNEQFF.

The chain combines TRBV7-6 with TRBJ1-5, with D unclear. Trimming shortened V by 2 bases and J by 3 bases, and 11 bases separated the two germline ends. This CDR3 comprises 15 residues. Looked up from germline, CDR1 is SGHVS and CDR2 is FNYEAQ. The chain's CDR3 is CASSLTSGDNQPQHF. Here the CDR3 DNA reads TGTGCCAGCAGCTTAACTTCGGGAGACAATCAGCCCCAGCATTTT.

The chain recombines TRBV7-9 with TRBJ2-7; D is undetermined. The CDR3 runs 12 residues. Trimming cost V 2 bases and J 5 bases, with 7 bases left between them. The V gene's germline CDR1 is SEHNR and CDR2 FQNEAQ (reference sequence). CDR3 amino acids: CASSLKVNEQYF. In DNA, the CDR3 is TGTGCCAGCAGCTTAAAGGTTAACGAGCAGTACTTC.

This sequence joins TRBV19 and TRBJ2-7; TRBD1 might be the D (6 bases). This CDR3 is built from 13 residues. Germline V CDR1 and CDR2: LNHDA, SQIVND (reference sequence). Between the trimmed V and J ends, which lost 11 bases and 2 bases, there was a span of 16 bases. In DNA form, the CDR3 reads TGTGCCCGGCGAGGGGGTTCGCCCTACGAGCAGTACTTC. It codes for CARRGGSPYEQYF. The complete variable domain, with remaining parts taken from reference TRBV19 and TRBJ2-7, reads DGGITQSPKYLFRKEGQNVTLSCEQNLNHDAMYWYRQDPGQGLRLIYYSQIVNDFQKGDIAEGYSVSREKKESFPLTVTSAQKNPTAFYLCARRGGSPYEQYFGPGTRLTVT.

The chain employs TRBV6-5 and TRBJ2-1, with 11 nucleotides matching TRBD1. Germline CDR1 reads MNHEY; CDR2 reads SVGAGI. Losses at the gene ends were 7 bases for V and 12 bases for J; bases not matched to a gene: 11. The CDR3 consists of 14 residues. CDR3 amino acids: CASIRTGGTGPQFF. CDR3 nucleotide sequence: TGTGCCAGCATCCGGACAGGGGGCACCGGCCCGCAGTTCTTC.